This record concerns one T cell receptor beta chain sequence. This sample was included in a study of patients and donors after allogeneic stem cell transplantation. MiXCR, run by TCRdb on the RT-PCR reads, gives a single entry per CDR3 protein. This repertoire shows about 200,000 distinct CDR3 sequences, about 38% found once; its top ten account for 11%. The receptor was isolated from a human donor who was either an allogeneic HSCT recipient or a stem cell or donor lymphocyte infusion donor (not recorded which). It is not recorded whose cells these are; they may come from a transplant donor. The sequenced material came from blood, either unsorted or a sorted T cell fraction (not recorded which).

CDR3 nucleotide sequence: TGTGCCAGCAGCCGAGACAGGGATACTGAAGCTTTCTTT. It is translated as CASSRDRDTEAFF. V usage is TRBV7-2 and J usage is TRBJ1-1; 7 nucleotides align to TRBD1. This CDR3 is 13 amino acids long. Trimming removed 5 bases from V and 5 bases from J; junction bases left unmatched: 5. Germline loops: CDR1 SGHTA, CDR2 FQGNSA.